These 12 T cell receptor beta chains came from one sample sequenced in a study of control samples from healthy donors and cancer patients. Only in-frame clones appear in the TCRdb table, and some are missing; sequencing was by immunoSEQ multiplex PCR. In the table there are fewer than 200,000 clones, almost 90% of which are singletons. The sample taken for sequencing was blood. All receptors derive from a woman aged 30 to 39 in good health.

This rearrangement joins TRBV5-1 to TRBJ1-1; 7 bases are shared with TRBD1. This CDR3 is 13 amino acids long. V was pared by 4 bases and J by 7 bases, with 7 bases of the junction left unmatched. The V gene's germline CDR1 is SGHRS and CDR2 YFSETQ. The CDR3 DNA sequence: TGCGCCAGCAGCGGCGGGACAGAAGGTGAAGCTTTCTTT. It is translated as CASSGGTEGEAFF. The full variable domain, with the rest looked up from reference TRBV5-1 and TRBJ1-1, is KAGVTQTPRYLIKTRGQQVTLSCSPISGHRSVSWYQQTPGQGLQFLFEYFSETQRNKGNFPGRFSGRQFSNSRSEMNVSTLELGDSALYLCASSGGTEGEAFFGQGTRLTVV.

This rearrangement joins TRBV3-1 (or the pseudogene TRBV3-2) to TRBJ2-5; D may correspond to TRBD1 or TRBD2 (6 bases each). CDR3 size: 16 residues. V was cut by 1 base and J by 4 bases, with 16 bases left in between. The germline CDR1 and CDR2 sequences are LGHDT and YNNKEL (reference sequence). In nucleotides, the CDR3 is TGTGCCAGCAGCCAAGGTAGCTGGGGGGCCGGAGAGACCCAGTACTTC. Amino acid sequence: CASSQGSWGAGETQYF.

The CDR3 DNA reads TGTGCCAGGGGACAGGCGGAAAATTCACCCCTCCACTTT. This codes for CARGQAENSPLHF. J is TRBJ1-6 and V is TRBV2, with 8 bases matching TRBD1. Germline V gives CDR1 SNHLY, CDR2 FYNNEI. CDR3 length equals 13 residues. V was clipped by 9 bases and J by 7 bases; unmatched bases: 5.

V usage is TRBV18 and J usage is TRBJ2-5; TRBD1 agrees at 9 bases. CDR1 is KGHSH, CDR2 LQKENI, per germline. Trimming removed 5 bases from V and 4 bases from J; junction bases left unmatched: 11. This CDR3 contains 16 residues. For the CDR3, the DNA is TGTGCCAGCTCAGCCCTCCCCGGGACAGGGAGAGAGACCCAGTACTTC. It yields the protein CASSALPGTGRETQYF.

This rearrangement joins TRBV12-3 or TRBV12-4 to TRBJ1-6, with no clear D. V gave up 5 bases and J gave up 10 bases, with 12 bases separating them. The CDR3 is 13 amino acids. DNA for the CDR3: TGTGCCAGCAGTATCGAATCCGGGTCACCCCTCCACTTT. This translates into CASSIESGSPLHF.

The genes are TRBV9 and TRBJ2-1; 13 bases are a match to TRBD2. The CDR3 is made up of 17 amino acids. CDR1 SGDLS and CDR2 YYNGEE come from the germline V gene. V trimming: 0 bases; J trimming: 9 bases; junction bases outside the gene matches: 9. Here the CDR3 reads CASSVGTSGGAHPEQFF. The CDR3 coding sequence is TGTGCCAGCAGCGTAGGGACTAGCGGGGGCGCTCATCCTGAGCAGTTCTTC.

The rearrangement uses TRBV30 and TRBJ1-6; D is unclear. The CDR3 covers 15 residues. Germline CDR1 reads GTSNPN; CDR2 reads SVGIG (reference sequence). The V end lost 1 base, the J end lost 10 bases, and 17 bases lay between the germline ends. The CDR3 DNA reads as TGTGCCTGGAGTGCCACGGGGTTTTCTGGGTCACCCCTCCACTTT. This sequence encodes CAWSATGFSGSPLHF.

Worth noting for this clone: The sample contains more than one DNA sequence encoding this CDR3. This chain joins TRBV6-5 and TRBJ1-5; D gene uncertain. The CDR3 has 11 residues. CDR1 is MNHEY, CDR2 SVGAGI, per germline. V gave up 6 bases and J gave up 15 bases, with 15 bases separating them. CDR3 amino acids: CASRRGLKWHF. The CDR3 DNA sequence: TGTGCCAGCAGGAGAGGGCTGAAGTGGCATTTT.

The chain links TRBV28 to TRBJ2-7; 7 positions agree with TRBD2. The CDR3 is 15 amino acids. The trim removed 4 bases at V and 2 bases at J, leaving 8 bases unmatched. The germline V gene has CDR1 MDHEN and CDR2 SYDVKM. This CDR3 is CASSSTPGLAYEQYF. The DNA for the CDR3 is TGTGCCAGCAGTTCAACCCCAGGACTAGCCTACGAGCAGTACTTC.

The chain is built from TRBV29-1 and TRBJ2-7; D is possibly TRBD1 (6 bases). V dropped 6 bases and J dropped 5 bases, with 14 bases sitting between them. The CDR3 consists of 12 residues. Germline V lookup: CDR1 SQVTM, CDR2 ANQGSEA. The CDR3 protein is CSVTLQGNEQYF. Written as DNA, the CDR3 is TGCAGCGTAACACTACAGGGAAACGAGCAGTACTTC.

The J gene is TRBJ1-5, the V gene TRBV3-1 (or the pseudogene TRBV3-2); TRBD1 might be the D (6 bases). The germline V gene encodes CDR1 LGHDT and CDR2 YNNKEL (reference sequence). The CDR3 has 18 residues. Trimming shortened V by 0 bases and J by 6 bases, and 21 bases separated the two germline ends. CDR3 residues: CASSQDTVRAGVTQPQHF. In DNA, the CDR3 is TGTGCCAGCAGCCAAGATACGGTCCGGGCAGGGGTGACTCAGCCCCAGCATTTT.

The CDR3 loop is CASSPGYRGNQPQHF. CDR3 DNA sequence: TGTGCCAGCAGCCCGGGATACCGTGGCAATCAGCCCCAGCATTTT. The genes are TRBV28 and TRBJ1-5; D call uncertain. Germline V gives CDR1 MDHEN, CDR2 SYDVKM. The length of the CDR3 is 15 residues. Trimming cost V 6 bases and J 2 bases, with 14 bases left between them.